Listed here are 13 T cell receptor beta chains from one sample, sequenced in a study of neurological immune-mediated disorders (dated by TCRdb to about 2019). The receptor library was made with 5' RACE. Sequencing used an Illumina HiSeq 2500. Using fastp trimming at Q25 and MiXCR clonotype assembly, TCRdb reanalyzed the public sequencing data and kept in-frame beta chains. Rows matching on CDR3 protein sequence are summarized as one entry with the most common DNA and genes. In this sample the table shows 74,000 or so distinct CDR3 sequences, 9.4% of which occur a single time. Approximately 1.5% of the sample is held by the ten biggest clonotypes. The source material was PBMCs. The origin of the receptors is a man aged 50-59 years in good health.

This clonotype was counted at least ten times. The chain carries TRBV28 and TRBJ1-2; possibly TRBD1 for D (6 bases). The length of the CDR3 is 14 residues. Trimming removed 7 bases from V and 8 bases from J, with 20 bases in between. Germline CDR1 MDHEN, CDR2 SYDVKM. The DNA of the CDR3 is TGTGCCAGCAATACCTTACAGGGTAGCGAGGGCTACACCTTC. This sequence encodes CASNTLQGSEGYTF.

This clonotype was seen repeatedly, ten times or more. Here the CDR3 reads CASSFGENTEAFF. CDR3 sequence (DNA): TGTGCCAGCAGCTTCGGAGAGAACACTGAAGCTTTCTTT. The rearrangement links TRBV7-9 to TRBJ1-1; no reliable D call. V lost 3 bases and J 1 base, leaving 6 bases between the germline ends. This CDR3 contains 13 residues. In germline, CDR1 is SEHNR, CDR2 FQNEAQ (reference sequence).

This clonotype was recorded a few times. The V gene is TRBV5-1, the J gene TRBJ2-2; TRBD1 aligns across 7 bases. The CDR3 runs to 18 residues. Germline assignment: CDR1 SGHRS and CDR2 YFSETQ. V lost 0 bases and J lost 0; bases outside the gene matches: 8. The CDR3 loop is CASSLERLGQANTGELFF. The CDR3 DNA sequence: TGCGCCAGCAGCTTGGAGAGACTTGGACAGGCGAACACCGGGGAGCTGTTTTTT.

This clonotype was counted ten times or more. The genes are TRBV3-1 and TRBJ2-7; 8 nucleotides line up with TRBD1. This CDR3 region has 16 residues. Losses at the gene ends were 4 bases for V and 4 bases for J; bases not matched to a gene: 12. Germline V lookup: CDR1 LGHDT, CDR2 YNNKEL (reference sequence). The CDR3 is CASSPSSGTGVYEQYF. The DNA for the CDR3 is TGTGCCAGCAGCCCCTCCTCCGGGACAGGTGTTTACGAGCAGTACTTC.

This clonotype was detected ten times or more. CDR3 DNA sequence: TGCAGCGTTGAAGGTTTCATGCCTGGACAGTTTAATGAAAAACTGTTTTTT. Translation: CSVEGFMPGQFNEKLFF. The chain has TRBV29-1 and TRBJ1-4; tentative D call: TRBD1 (6 bases). Germline CDR1 is SQVTM and CDR2 is ANQGSEA. The CDR3 extends over 17 amino acids. V lost 1 base and J lost 4, with 19 bases in between. The full variable domain, in which reference TRBV29-1 and TRBJ1-4 provide the parts outside the CDR3, is SAVISQKPSRDICQRGTSLTIQCQVDSQVTMMFWYRQQPGQSLTLIATANQGSEATYESGFVIDKFPISRPNLTFSTLTVSNMSPEDSSIYLCSVEGFMPGQFNEKLFFGSGTQLSVL.

In this sample, this clonotype turned up many times. The V and J genes are TRBV5-1 and TRBJ2-4; TRBD1 matches 7 bases. V trimming: 5 bases; J trimming: 0 bases; junction bases outside the gene matches: 5. The CDR3 covers 15 residues. Per germline, CDR1 SGHRS and CDR2 YFSETQ. The CDR3 loop is CASRQTGLAKNIQYF. The CDR3 DNA follows: TGCGCCAGCAGACAGACAGGGTTAGCCAAAAACATTCAGTACTTC. Complete variable domain (other parts from reference TRBV5-1 and TRBJ2-4): KAGVTQTPRYLIKTRGQQVTLSCSPISGHRSVSWYQQTPGQGLQFLFEYFSETQRNKGNFPGRFSGRQFSNSRSEMNVSTLELGDSALYLCASRQTGLAKNIQYFGAGTRLSVL.

This clonotype was observed at least ten times. V and J are TRBV12-3 or TRBV12-4 and TRBJ1-1; no clear D gene. Deletions cut 5 bases from V and 0 bases from J, with 4 bases between. This CDR3 has 12 amino acids. The CDR3 protein is CASSGLNTEAFF. CDR3 sequence (DNA): TGTGCCAGCAGTGGCTTGAACACTGAAGCTTTCTTT.

This clonotype was seen ten or more times. The chain combines TRBV2 with TRBJ2-7; 9 nucleotides line up with TRBD1. Germline CDR1 and CDR2: SNHLY and FYNNEI. The CDR3 length is 14 residues. V shed 4 bases, J shed 3 bases, and the junction held 4 bases outside the gene matches. The CDR3 DNA reads TGTGCCAGCAGTGTTCAGGACAGGGGCTACGAGCAGTACTTC. Translation gives CASSVQDRGYEQYF.

This clonotype was picked up many times. J is TRBJ1-2 and V is TRBV7-9, with unresolved D. Germline loops: CDR1 SEHNR, CDR2 FQNEAQ (reference sequence). V lost 5 bases, J lost 4 bases, and 20 bases lay in between. The CDR3 loop spans 16 amino acids. Here the CDR3 DNA reads TGTGCCAGCAGCATACCCCCGTGGATTGGAGGCTATGGCTACACCTTC. The encoded protein is CASSIPPWIGGYGYTF.

This clonotype was counted at least ten times. The rearrangement uses TRBV4-1 and TRBJ2-4, with D perhaps TRBD1 or TRBD2 (6 bases each). Trimming removed 0 bases from V and 8 bases from J, with 14 bases in between. This CDR3 is built from 15 residues. CDR1 MGHRA and CDR2 YSYEKL come from the germline V gene. The CDR3 sequence: CASSQDPARGDIQYF. The CDR3 DNA follows: TGCGCCAGCAGCCAAGATCCGGCGAGGGGGGACATTCAGTACTTC.

The chain couples TRBV7-8 to TRBJ2-1; 10 nucleotides align to TRBD2. Germline lookup yields CDR1 SGHVS and CDR2 FQNEAQ. J was trimmed by 7 bases and V by 6 bases; bases with no gene match: 12. The length of the CDR3 is 16 residues. The CDR3 DNA sequence: TGTGCCAGCAGGGAACTAGCGGGGACGGGGTCGAATGAGCAGTTCTTC. It translates to CASRELAGTGSNEQFF.

This clonotype was seen repeatedly, ten times or more. J is TRBJ2-1 and V is TRBV21-1; TRBD2 is taken as the D call from the table, unchecked against the DNA. TRBV21-1 is designated a pseudogene. This CDR3 spans 19 amino acids. CDR3 nucleotides: TGTGCCAGCAGCAAAGTCGGGACTAGCGGGGGGAGAGCCTACAATGAGCAGTTCTTC. As protein: CASSKVGTSGGRAYNEQFF.

This clonotype has a count of ten or more. The gene calls are TRBV2 and TRBJ1-5; D unresolved. CDR1 SNHLY and CDR2 FYNNEI come from the germline V gene. This CDR3 has 17 amino acids. V lost 2 bases and J lost 2, with 16 bases in between. The CDR3 sequence is CASSEISTVGGNQPQHF. The CDR3, as DNA: TGTGCCAGCAGTGAAATCTCCACAGTGGGAGGCAATCAGCCCCAGCATTTT.